The clone carrying this TCR beta chain was counted once. The CDR3 extends over 13 amino acids. The V end lost 9 bases, the J end lost 5 bases, and 17 bases lay between the germline ends. The data belong to a study of T cell responses to AZD1222 COVID-19 vaccine. Repertoires were generated with immunoSEQ multiplex PCR, while TCRdb's copy carries only in-frame clones and drops some. The sample yields around 200,000 clones, approximately 90% seen once. The source is an adult who received the AZD1222 COVID-19 vaccine. This sequence joins TRBV12-3 or TRBV12-4 and TRBJ2-7; weak D call: TRBD2 (6 bases). Specimen: peripheral blood, collected 28 days after the second AZD1222 dose. This CDR3 reads CASSPGRRNEQYF. The CDR3 DNA follows: TGTGCCAGTTCCCCAGGGAGGAGGAACGAGCAGTACTTC.